These 12 T cell receptor beta chains came from one sample sequenced in a study of blood T cell repertoires in COVID-19. Assay used: immunoSEQ multiplex PCR; TCRdb lists only in-frame clones, some missing. The data contain some 66,000 clones, about 82% of them singletons. Sequenced: peripheral blood. All receptors come from a man aged 50 or older with active COVID-19.

The chain uses TRBV6-2 or TRBV6-3 and TRBJ2-5; D gene unclear. There are 12 residues in the CDR3. Germline V gives CDR1 MNHEY, CDR2 SVGEGT. Trimming pared 2 bases from V and 5 bases from J, leaving 6 bases between. The CDR3 DNA sequence: TGTGCCAGCAGTTACCTTCTGGAGACCCAGTACTTC. This translates into CASSYLLETQYF.

CDR3 protein: CASTETSGSTDTQYF. CDR3 nucleotide sequence: TGCGCCAGCACTGAGACTAGCGGGAGCACAGATACGCAGTATTTT. The chain combines TRBV5-1 with TRBJ2-3; TRBD2 matches 10 bases. V lost 6 bases and J lost 0; bases outside the gene matches: 4. CDR3 size: 15 residues. Germline values: CDR1 SGHRS, CDR2 YFSETQ.

The chain couples TRBV19 to TRBJ2-1; 10 bases map to TRBD2. There are 15 residues in the CDR3. Germline lookup yields CDR1 LNHDA and CDR2 SQIVND (reference sequence). With V trimmed by 6 bases and J by 4 bases, 6 bases remained unmatched. DNA of the CDR3: TGTGCCAGTAGGCCCCCGGGACTAGCGTACAATGAGCAGTTCTTC. Residues: CASRPPGLAYNEQFF.

In this sample, this clone turned up a few times. The rearrangement links TRBV2 to TRBJ2-7; D may be TRBD1 (6 bases). Germline V gene sequence: CDR1 SNHLY, CDR2 FYNNEI. V lost 5 bases, J lost 3 bases, and 14 bases lay in between. The CDR3 is made up of 14 amino acids. CDR3 sequence: CASSKQGQGYEQYF. Written as DNA, the CDR3 is TGTGCCAGCAGTAAACAGGGTCAGGGCTACGAGCAGTACTTC.

The chain links TRBV11-2 to TRBJ1-1; no reliable D call. V was trimmed by 5 bases and J by 0 bases, leaving 16 bases between them. The germline V gene has CDR1 SGHAT and CDR2 FQNNGV. This CDR3 spans 16 amino acids. As DNA, the CDR3 is TGTGCCAGCAGCCCCCTCGCAGGTCCTATGAACACTGAAGCTTTCTTT. This translates into CASSPLAGPMNTEAFF. The full variable domain, in which reference TRBV11-2 and TRBJ1-1 provide the parts outside the CDR3, is EAGVAQSPRYKIIEKRQSVAFWCNPISGHATLYWYQQILGQGPKLLIQFQNNGVVDDSQLPKDRFSAERLKGVDSTLKIQPAKLEDSAVYLCASSPLAGPMNTEAFFGQGTRLTVV.

The chain combines TRBV15 with TRBJ1-5; D possibly corresponds to TRBD1 (6 bases). The CDR3 is 17 residues long. The germline CDR1 and CDR2 sequences are LNHNV and YYDKDF (reference sequence). Between the trimmed V and J ends, which lost 0 bases and 5 bases, there was a span of 17 bases. For the CDR3, the DNA is TGTGCCACCAGCAGAGATCTAGGAGGCCCAGGGGATCAGCCCCAGCATTTT. It yields the protein CATSRDLGGPGDQPQHF.

In nucleotides, the CDR3 is TGTGCCAGCAGTGGTTCAGGGGTCTACAATGAGCAGTTCTTC. This codes for CASSGSGVYNEQFF. The chain joins TRBV9 to TRBJ2-1, with a weak D call TRBD1 (6 bases). The ends were cut back, 5 bases at V and 3 bases at J, with 12 bases in the middle. This CDR3 has 14 amino acids. Germline loops: CDR1 SGDLS, CDR2 YYNGEE.

The chain joins TRBV5-1 to TRBJ1-1; D gene ambiguous. Trimming cost V 7 bases and J 1 base, with 11 bases left between them. Germline V gene sequence: CDR1 SGHRS, CDR2 YFSETQ. CDR3 size: 13 residues. CDR3 amino acids: CASYFGSNTEAFF. In DNA, the CDR3 is TGCGCCAGCTACTTCGGGTCGAACACTGAAGCTTTCTTT.

This sequence joins TRBV19 and TRBJ2-1; 8 bases are a match to TRBD2. The CDR3 has 16 amino acids. Germline V gene data show CDR1 as LNHDA and CDR2 as SQIVND (reference sequence). With 6 bases clipped from V and 1 base from J, the junction kept 8 bases outside the gene matches. The CDR3 loop is CASSPSGGGSYNEQFF. The CDR3 DNA reads TGTGCCAGTAGCCCCTCCGGCGGGGGGTCCTACAATGAGCAGTTCTTC.

This rearrangement joins TRBV7-9 to TRBJ1-1, with D unresolved. Trimming left V 1 base short and J 8 bases short, with 14 bases between. The CDR3 extends over 14 amino acids. Germline V gene data show CDR1 as SEHNR and CDR2 as FQNEAQ (reference sequence). The DNA of the CDR3 is TGTGCCAGCAGCTTAGACCCCCCTTTTGGCGAAGCTTTCTTT. Amino acid sequence: CASSLDPPFGEAFF.

Note on this clone: Other DNA variants within this sample encode the same CDR3. The chain has TRBV5-4 and TRBJ2-3; TRBD1 matches 7 bases. J was trimmed by 2 bases and V by 4 bases; bases with no gene match: 4. This CDR3 comprises 14 residues. Germline assignment: CDR1 SGHNT and CDR2 YYREEE (reference sequence). Here the CDR3 DNA reads TGTGCCAGCAGCCTGACAGGGTCCACAGATACGCAGTATTTT. Translated: CASSLTGSTDTQYF.

The chain uses TRBV6-4 and TRBJ2-2; possible D gene TRBD2, 6 bases. The CDR3 length is 14 residues. V lost 0 bases to trimming and J lost 5 bases, with 7 bases between them. Germline CDR1 reads MRHNA; CDR2 reads SNTAGT. The chain's CDR3 is CASSDSGGTGELFF. The DNA for the CDR3 is TGTGCCAGCAGTGACTCTGGGGGGACCGGGGAGCTGTTTTTT.